Described below is a single T cell receptor beta chain sequence and its context. The data derive from a study of blood T cells in healthy people across ages. PCR was performed a second time for about 6 to 12 cycles using a sample-barcoded 5' primer and a J-beta primer mix. Each CDR3 protein is one row after TCRdb ran MiXCR on the 5' RACE reads. The data contain around 780,000 distinct CDR3 sequences, about a quarter of them singletons. Germline-derived CDR1 and CDR2 are LNHDA and SQIVND (reference sequence). CDR3 length: 9 amino acids. Another study also made use of these data, one on T cells of mothers and their children.

The chain couples TRBV19 to TRBJ2-5; D is uncertain. The J call is doubtful: the DNA matches TRBJ2-7 better. This TCR was sampled from a boy between 10 and 17 years old in good health. Sequenced sample: blood. This chain's CDR3 is CASQDEQYF. The CDR3 DNA follows: TGTGCCAGTCAGGACGAGCAGTACTTC.